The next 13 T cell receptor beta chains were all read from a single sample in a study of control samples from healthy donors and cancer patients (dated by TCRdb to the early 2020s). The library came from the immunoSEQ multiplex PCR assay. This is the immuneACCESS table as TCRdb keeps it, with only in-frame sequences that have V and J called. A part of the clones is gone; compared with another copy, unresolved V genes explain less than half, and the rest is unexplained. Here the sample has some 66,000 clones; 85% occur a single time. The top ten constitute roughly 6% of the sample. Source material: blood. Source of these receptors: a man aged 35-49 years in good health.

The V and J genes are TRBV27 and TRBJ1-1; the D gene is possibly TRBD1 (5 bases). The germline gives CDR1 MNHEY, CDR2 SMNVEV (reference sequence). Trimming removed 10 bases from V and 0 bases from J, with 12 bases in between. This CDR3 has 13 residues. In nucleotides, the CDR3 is TGTGCCACCAGGGTGACAGTGAACACTGAAGCTTTCTTT. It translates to CATRVTVNTEAFF.

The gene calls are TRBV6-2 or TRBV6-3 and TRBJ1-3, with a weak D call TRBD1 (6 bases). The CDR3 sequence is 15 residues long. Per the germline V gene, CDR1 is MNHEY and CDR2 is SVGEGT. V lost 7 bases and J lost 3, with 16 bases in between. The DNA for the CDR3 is TGTGCCAGCACCCCATCGGGGGGCAGTGGAAACACCATATATTTT. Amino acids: CASTPSGGSGNTIYF.

The CDR3 loop is CASSLARQGARKSEQFF. The CDR3 bases are TGTGCCAGCAGCTTAGCCCGACAGGGGGCGCGCAAAAGCGAGCAGTTCTTC. The chain has TRBV7-2 and TRBJ2-1, with 10 bases that match TRBD1. This CDR3 comprises 17 residues. Germline V CDR1 and CDR2: SGHTA, FQGNSA. Losses at the gene ends were 0 bases for V and 10 bases for J; bases not matched to a gene: 12.

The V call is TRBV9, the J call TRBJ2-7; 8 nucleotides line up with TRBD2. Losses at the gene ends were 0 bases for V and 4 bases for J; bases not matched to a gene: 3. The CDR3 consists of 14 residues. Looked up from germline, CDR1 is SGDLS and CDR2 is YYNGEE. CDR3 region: CASSVESGGYEQYF. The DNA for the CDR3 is TGTGCCAGCAGCGTAGAATCGGGGGGGTACGAGCAGTACTTC. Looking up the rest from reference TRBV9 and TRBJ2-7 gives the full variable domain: DSGVTQTPKHLITATGQRVTLRCSPRSGDLSVYWYQQSLDQGLQFLIQYYNGEERAKGNILERFSAQQFPDLHSELNLSSLELGDSALYFCASSVESGGYEQYFGPGTRLTVT.

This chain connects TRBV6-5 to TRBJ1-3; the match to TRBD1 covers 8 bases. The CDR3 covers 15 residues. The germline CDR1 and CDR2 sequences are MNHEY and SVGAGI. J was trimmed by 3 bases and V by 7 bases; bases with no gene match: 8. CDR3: CASKETGGNGNTIYF. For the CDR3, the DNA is TGTGCCAGCAAAGAAACAGGGGGGAATGGAAACACCATATATTTT.

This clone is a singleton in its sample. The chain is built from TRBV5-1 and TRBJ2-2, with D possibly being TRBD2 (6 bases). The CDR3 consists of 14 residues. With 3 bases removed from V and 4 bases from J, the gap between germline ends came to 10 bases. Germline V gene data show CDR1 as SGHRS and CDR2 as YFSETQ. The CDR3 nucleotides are TGCGCCAGCAGCTCCGGGGACTTCACCGGGGAGCTGTTTTTT. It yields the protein CASSSGDFTGELFF.

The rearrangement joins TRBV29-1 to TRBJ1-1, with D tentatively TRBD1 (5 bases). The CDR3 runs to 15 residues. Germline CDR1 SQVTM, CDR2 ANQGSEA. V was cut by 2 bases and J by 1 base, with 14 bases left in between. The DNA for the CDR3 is TGCAGCGTTGAAAGTATGGCCAGGGAGAACACTGAAGCTTTCTTT. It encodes CSVESMARENTEAFF.

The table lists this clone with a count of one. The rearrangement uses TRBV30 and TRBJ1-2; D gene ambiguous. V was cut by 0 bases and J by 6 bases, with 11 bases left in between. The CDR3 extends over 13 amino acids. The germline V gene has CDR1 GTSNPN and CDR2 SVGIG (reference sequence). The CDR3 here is CAWSVILANGYTF. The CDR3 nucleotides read TGTGCCTGGAGTGTCATCCTCGCTAATGGCTACACCTTC.

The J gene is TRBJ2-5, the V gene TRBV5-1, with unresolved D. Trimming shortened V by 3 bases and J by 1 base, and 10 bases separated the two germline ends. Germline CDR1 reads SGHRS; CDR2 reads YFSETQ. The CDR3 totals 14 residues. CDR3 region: CASSSNYIQETQYF. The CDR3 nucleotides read TGCGCCAGCAGCTCCAACTATATCCAAGAGACCCAGTACTTC.

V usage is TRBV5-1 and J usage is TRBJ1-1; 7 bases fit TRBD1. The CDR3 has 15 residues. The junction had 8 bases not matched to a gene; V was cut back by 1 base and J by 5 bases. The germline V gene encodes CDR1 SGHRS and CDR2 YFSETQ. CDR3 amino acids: CASSLTGDRATEAFF. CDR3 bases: TGCGCCAGCAGCTTGACAGGGGATCGGGCGACTGAAGCTTTCTTT.

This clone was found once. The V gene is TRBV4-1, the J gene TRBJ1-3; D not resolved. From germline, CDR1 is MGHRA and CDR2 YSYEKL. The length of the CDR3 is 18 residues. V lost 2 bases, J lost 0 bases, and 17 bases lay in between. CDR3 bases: TGCGCCAGCAGCCAACTAAACCCCCACGTGACCTCTGGAAACACCATATATTTT. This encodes CASSQLNPHVTSGNTIYF.

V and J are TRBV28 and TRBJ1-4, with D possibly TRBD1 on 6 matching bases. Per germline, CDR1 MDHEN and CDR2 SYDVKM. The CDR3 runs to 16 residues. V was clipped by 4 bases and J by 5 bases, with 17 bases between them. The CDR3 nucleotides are TGTGCCAGCAGTTCTTCCGGGCAGGGGCGAAATGAAAAACTGTTTTTT. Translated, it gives CASSSSGQGRNEKLFF.

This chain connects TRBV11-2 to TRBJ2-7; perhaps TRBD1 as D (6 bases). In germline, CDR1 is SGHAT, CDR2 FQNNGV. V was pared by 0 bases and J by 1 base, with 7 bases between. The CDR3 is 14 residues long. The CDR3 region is CASSLDGTSYEQYF. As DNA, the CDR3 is TGTGCCAGCAGCTTAGACGGGACATCCTACGAGCAGTACTTC.